A single count supports the clone carrying this T cell receptor (beta chain). The sort gate was single viable CD3+CD4+CD8-CD45RO+ cells for memory CD4+ T cells. Total CD4+ T cells were enriched by CD4 positive selection. The sample comes from a study of memory CD4+ T cells and cytomegalovirus serostatus. TCRdb's table, derived via immunoSEQ multiplex PCR, lists solely in-frame clones and lacks some. The sample gives about 52,000 clones, around 80% of which show up once; about 1.4% is in the top ten. The germline CDR1 and CDR2 sequences are SGHNT and YYREEE (reference sequence). CDR3 length equals 14 residues. V lost 2 bases, J lost 9 bases, and 7 bases stayed unmatched.

The sequencing input was memory CD4+ T cells from blood. The gene calls are TRBV5-4 and TRBJ2-1; 8 bases line up with TRBD2. The receptor was derived from an adult in good health and CMV-seropositive. In DNA form, the CDR3 reads TGTGCCAGCAGCTTAGAGCGGGGGCGTAGTGAGCAGTTCTTC. Its translation is CASSLERGRSEQFF.